This TCR beta chain was documented in a study of blood T cell repertoires in COVID-19. Clones were sequenced by immunoSEQ multiplex PCR, and TCRdb holds only the in-frame ones, with some missing. Among hundreds of thousands of clones listed, around 87% were seen once. Assignment of participants to cohorts was predicated upon participant-reported clinical history. CDR1 and CDR2 (germline): MGHRA, YSYEKL. The CDR3 sequence is 15 residues long. The trim removed 4 bases at V and 6 bases at J, leaving 5 bases unmatched. The receptor comes from a man aged 30 to 39 who had recovered from COVID-19. The chain recombines TRBV4-1 with TRBJ2-2, with 10 nucleotides matching TRBD1. Sequences were obtained from PBMCs or T cells enriched from blood (not recorded which). CDR3 nucleotides: TGCGCCAGCAGCCCGGGACAGGGGATACCCGGGGAGCTGTTTTTT. This codes for CASSPGQGIPGELFF.